These T cell receptor beta chains were read from a single sample in a study of CD8+ T cells in alopecia areata. The method was immunoSEQ multiplex PCR; TCRdb's version includes in-frame clones alone and lacks a portion of them. The repertoire includes about 210,000 clones, approximately 70% of them detected once, and roughly 1.2% sits in the top ten. The material sequenced was CD4+ T cells sorted from blood, taken at approximately week 45, from a patient treated with tofacitinib. These receptor sequences come from a human donor with alopecia areata. Each CDR3 is given with its conserved first and last residue. A D gene is named only where the DNA matches it firmly. Size is omitted from some rows. Given values are once, few, many or a class for expanded clones.

D	V	J	size	CDR3	DNA
NA	TRBV19	TRBJ1-5	NA	CASSRTSNQPQHF	TGTGCCAGTAGTAGGACTAGCAATCAGCCCCAGCATTTT
NA	TRBV30	TRBJ2-7	NA	CAWSVGGASYEQYF	TGTGCCTGGAGTGTAGGGGGGGCCTCCTACGAGCAGTACTTC
NA	TRBV12-5	TRBJ1-5	few	CASGLQDFRQPQHF	TGTGCTAGTGGTTTGCAGGATTTTCGCCAGCCCCAGCATTTT
NA	TRBV6-6	TRBJ2-3	few	CASSYGETDTQYF	TGTGCCAGCAGTTACGGGGAGACAGATACGCAGTATTTT
NA	TRBV30	TRBJ1-2	NA	CAAMENGYTF	TGTGCCGCCATGGAGAATGGCTACACCTTC
TRBD1	TRBV11-3	TRBJ1-1	NA	CASSAGQVATEAFF	TGTGCCAGCAGCGCGGGACAGGTGGCCACTGAAGCTTTCTTT
NA	TRBV19	TRBJ1-1	NA	CASMGRGPWNTEAFF	TGTGCCAGTATGGGGAGGGGTCCCTGGAACACTGAAGCTTTCTTT
NA	TRBV5-6	TRBJ2-1	NA	CASSLVGRSDSYNEQFF	TGTGCCAGCAGCTTGGTGGGCAGGTCGGACTCCTACAATGAGCAGTTCTTC
NA	TRBV20-1	TRBJ1-1	NA	CSASQGSVAFF	TGCAGTGCTAGTCAGGGAAGTGTAGCTTTCTTT
NA	TRBV2	TRBJ2-3	NA	CASSDRPTNTQYF	TGTGCCAGCAGTGACAGGCCGACGAATACGCAGTATTTT
NA	TRBV29-1	TRBJ1-1	NA	CSVDVEAFF	TGCAGCGTTGATGTAGAAGCTTTCTTT
NA	TRBV7-6	TRBJ1-6	NA	CASSLGLRTSNSPLHF	TGTGCCAGCAGCTTAGGCCTAAGGACAAGTAATTCACCCCTCCACTTT
NA	TRBV29-1	TRBJ2-7	NA	CSVGGAYEQYF	TGCAGCGTTGGGGGAGCCTACGAGCAGTACTTC
TRBD2	TRBV7-2	TRBJ2-3	NA	CASSFRGGSGTDTQYF	TGTGCCAGCAGCTTTAGGGGAGGGAGTGGTACAGATACGCAGTATTTT
NA	TRBV15	TRBJ2-4	NA	CATSRDHSSEGTKNIQYF	TGTGCCACCAGCAGAGATCACTCCTCGGAGGGAACCAAAAACATTCAGTACTTC
NA	TRBV11-2	TRBJ1-1	NA	CASSLDGSREAFF	TGTGCCAGCAGCTTAGATGGGTCGAGGGAAGCTTTCTTT
NA	TRBV5-1	TRBJ2-5	few	CASSTVPGETQYF	TGCGCCAGCAGCACCGTACCCGGGGAGACCCAGTACTTC
NA	TRBV7-6	TRBJ2-3	NA	CASSLDLKADTQYF	TGTGCCAGCAGCTTAGACCTAAAGGCAGATACGCAGTATTTT
NA	TRBV7-3	TRBJ2-6	few	CASSPRAVVGILTF	TGTGCCAGCAGCCCTCGGGCCGTGGTGGGGATCCTGACTTTC
TRBD1	TRBV19	TRBJ2-1	many	CASSPRDRGSLEQFF	TGTGCCAGTAGTCCCCGGGACAGGGGGTCTCTGGAGCAGTTCTTC
TRBD1	TRBV6-6	TRBJ1-1	NA	CASSFGTGRGDTEAFF	TGTGCCAGCAGTTTCGGGACAGGGAGAGGAGACACTGAAGCTTTCTTT
NA	TRBV5-1	TRBJ2-7	NA	CASSSTGGPYEQYF	TGCGCCAGCAGCTCGACGGGGGGCCCCTACGAGCAGTACTTC
NA	TRBV30	TRBJ2-2	NA	CAWSRGLTGELFF	TGTGCCTGGAGCAGAGGTCTTACCGGGGAGCTGTTTTTT
TRBD2	TRBV2	TRBJ2-3	NA	CASSFRTSRLSTDTQYF	TGTGCCAGCAGCTTCCGGACTAGCCGACTATCCACAGATACGCAGTATTTT
NA	TRBV9	TRBJ1-1	once	CASSPSKTEMNTEAFF	TGTGCCAGCAGCCCGTCGAAGACAGAGATGAACACTGAAGCTTTCTTT
NA	TRBV4-3	TRBJ2-2	once	CASSRNGVYGGELFF	TGCGCCAGCAGCCGAAACGGGGTTTACGGCGGGGAGCTGTTTTTT
TRBD2	TRBV4-3	TRBJ2-3	many	CASSQEGTSGGYDTQYF	TGCGCCAGCAGCCAAGAAGGGACTAGCGGGGGGTATGATACGCAGTATTTT
NA	TRBV5-1	TRBJ2-1	few	CASSLEGTHNEQFF	TGCGCCAGCAGCTTGGAGGGGACCCACAATGAGCAGTTCTTC
TRBD1	TRBV29-1	TRBJ2-1	NA	CSADRGQGQYNEQFF	TGCAGCGCCGACAGGGGACAGGGTCAGTACAATGAGCAGTTCTTC
NA	TRBV29-1	TRBJ2-1	NA	CSVDRTGTIGFNEQFF	TGCAGCGTTGACCGAACAGGGACCATCGGGTTCAATGAGCAGTTCTTC
NA	TRBV29-1	TRBJ1-1	NA	CSVGGTEAFF	TGCAGCGTTGGCGGCACTGAAGCTTTCTTT
NA	TRBV29-1	TRBJ2-3	NA	CSVDLLAGTDTQYF	TGCAGCGTTGACTTACTCGCGGGCACAGATACGCAGTATTTT